This note documents a single T cell receptor beta chain sequence. CD45RO-negative cells were positively selected for CCR7, leaving out terminally differentiated effector memory CD45RA+ cells. The sample belongs to a study of shared clonotypes between healthy human individuals. The assay was immunoSEQ multiplex PCR, and TCRdb's table has in-frame clones only and misses some. Here the sample spans about 2.1 million clones, roughly 91% being singletons. The CDR3 is 16 amino acids. Per germline, CDR1 SGHAT and CDR2 FQNNGV. Trimming left V 1 base short and J 0 bases short, with 13 bases between. The specimen was naive CD8+ T cells from PBMCs. The TCR originated in a man between 18 and 35 years old in good health. Some clones in this sample may be carry-over from other donors' samples. V gene TRBV11-2 combines with J gene TRBJ2-7; D not resolved. As DNA, the CDR3 is TGTGCCAGCAGCTTAGGGGGTCCCAGGAGCTCCTACGAGCAGTACTTC. Protein product: CASSLGGPRSSYEQYF. The full variable domain, its missing parts supplied by reference TRBV11-2 and TRBJ2-7, is EAGVAQSPRYKIIEKRQSVAFWCNPISGHATLYWYQQILGQGPKLLIQFQNNGVVDDSQLPKDRFSAERLKGVDSTLKIQPAKLEDSAVYLCASSLGGPRSSYEQYFGPGTRLTVT.